A single sample is the source of the 19 T cell receptor beta chains below, sequenced in a study of identical twins (dated by TCRdb to about 2016). Receptor libraries were prepared by 5' RACE. The run used an Illumina HiSeq 2000. TCRdb trimmed the raw reads at Q25, called clones with MiXCR and kept productive beta chains. One record per CDR3 amino acid sequence lists the most common genes and DNA. This sample lists 640,000 or so distinct CDR3 sequences; around 5.7% were detected once. The ten largest clones take up 1.5% to 2% of the sample. Sequencing used naive T cells sorted from blood. In light of the paper, this sample's cell subset or site label describes: cells isolated with a human naive T-cell isolation kit. Receptors originate from a man younger than 35 in good health.

Many counts were recorded for this clonotype. Here the CDR3 reads CASSLTGVDEQYF. CDR3 nucleotide sequence: TGTGCCAGCAGCCTGACAGGGGTGGACGAGCAGTACTTC. The gene calls are TRBV6-1 and TRBJ2-7, with 8 bases aligning to TRBD1. Unmatched junction bases numbered 6, after V lost 6 bases and J lost 5 bases. The CDR3 contains 13 residues. Germline values: CDR1 MNHNS, CDR2 SASEGT.

The chain has TRBV29-1 and TRBJ1-1, with D perhaps matching TRBD1 (6 bases). Germline V gives CDR1 SQVTM, CDR2 ANQGSEA. V was clipped by 4 bases and J by 1 base, with 16 bases between them. The CDR3 covers 15 residues. CDR3 sequence reads: CSVGGGFSPNTEAFF. The CDR3 DNA sequence: TGCAGCGTTGGAGGGGGGTTTTCCCCGAACACTGAAGCTTTCTTT.

The chain joins TRBV7-2 to TRBJ2-5; D may match TRBD1 or TRBD2 (7 bases each). Germline values: CDR1 SGHTA, CDR2 FQGNSA. V gave up 5 bases and J gave up 0 bases, with 19 bases separating them. The CDR3 runs 17 residues. The CDR3 DNA follows: TGTGCCAGCAGCCGACGCGGGGGACAGATCGACCAAGAGACCCAGTACTTC. It specifies CASSRRGGQIDQETQYF.

This clonotype was seen many times. The chain employs TRBV5-1 and TRBJ1-1; tentative D call: TRBD1 (6 bases). This CDR3 region has 16 residues. Germline lookup yields CDR1 SGHRS and CDR2 YFSETQ. V lost 0 bases and J lost 0, with 12 bases in between. The CDR3 region is CASSLDPQGMNTEAFF. In nucleotides, the CDR3 is TGCGCCAGCAGCTTGGACCCACAGGGAATGAACACTGAAGCTTTCTTT. The variable domain in full, with the rest retrieved from reference TRBV5-1 and TRBJ1-1, is KAGVTQTPRYLIKTRGQQVTLSCSPISGHRSVSWYQQTPGQGLQFLFEYFSETQRNKGNFPGRFSGRQFSNSRSEMNVSTLELGDSALYLCASSLDPQGMNTEAFFGQGTRLTVV.

This clonotype was observed a few times. The chain uses TRBV6-5 and TRBJ2-2; D perhaps matches TRBD1 (5 bases). Germline V gene sequence: CDR1 MNHEY, CDR2 SVGAGI. This CDR3 is built from 15 residues. Trimming cost V 0 bases and J 4 bases, with 9 bases left between them. The CDR3 DNA follows: TGTGCCAGCAGTTACTCTCGGCAGGGCACCGGGGAGCTGTTTTTT. Its protein is CASSYSRQGTGELFF.

This clonotype was seen a handful of times. The genes are TRBV11-2 and TRBJ2-2; D gene unclear. V dropped 0 bases and J dropped 1 base, with 15 bases sitting between them. This CDR3 comprises 18 residues. Looked up from germline, CDR1 is SGHAT and CDR2 is FQNNGV. CDR3 in DNA: TGTGCCAGCAGCTTAGATCTCGGTGTCCACCGGAACACCGGGGAGCTGTTTTTT. This encodes CASSLDLGVHRNTGELFF.

This clonotype was found many times. The chain carries TRBV12-3 or TRBV12-4 and TRBJ1-4; no clear D gene. The length of the CDR3 is 14 residues. Trimming removed 7 bases from V and 0 bases from J, with 9 bases in between. The CDR3 DNA reads as TGTGCCAGCATGCTTCGGGCAACTAATGAAAAACTGTTTTTT. Translated, it gives CASMLRATNEKLFF.

This clonotype was seen repeatedly, ten times or more. The chain employs TRBV12-3 or TRBV12-4 and TRBJ1-2; D gene ambiguous. V was trimmed by 5 bases and J by 0 bases, leaving 13 bases between them. The CDR3 length is 15 residues. CDR3 in DNA: TGTGCCAGCAGTCTCCGGACGGGAGCTAACTATGGCTACACCTTC. Residues: CASSLRTGANYGYTF.

The V and J genes are TRBV9 and TRBJ2-5; D is perhaps TRBD2 (7 bases). V lost 4 bases, J lost 5 bases, and 24 bases lay in between. Germline-derived CDR1 and CDR2 are SGDLS and YYNGEE. The CDR3 totals 17 residues. CDR3 nucleotides: TGTGCCAGCAGCCCCCGGGGGGCAACAAGGGTCAAGGAGACCCAGTACTTC. Protein sequence: CASSPRGATRVKETQYF.

The rearrangement joins TRBV27 to TRBJ1-6; no reliable D call. CDR1 is MNHEY, CDR2 SMNVEV, per germline (reference sequence). The ends were cut back, 1 base at V and 7 bases at J, with 8 bases in the middle. The CDR3 runs to 14 residues. CDR3 amino acids: CASSLYGLNSPLHF. The CDR3, as DNA: TGTGCCAGCAGTTTATACGGACTCAATTCACCCCTCCACTTT.

V and J are TRBV7-2 and TRBJ1-1; no reliable D call. Per the germline V gene, CDR1 is SGHTA and CDR2 is FQGNSA. The CDR3 is made up of 11 amino acids. V lost 4 bases to trimming and J lost 9 bases, with 9 bases between them. Here the CDR3 reads CASSSTVKAFF. The DNA for the CDR3 is TGTGCCAGCAGCTCAACCGTCAAAGCTTTCTTT.

This clonotype has a handful of counts. The V gene is TRBV11-1, the J gene TRBJ2-6, with TRBD1 as a possible D gene (6 bases). Trimming stripped 4 bases from V and 0 bases from J, with 19 bases between. Germline CDR1 reads SGHAT; CDR2 reads FQDESV (reference sequence). There are 19 residues in the CDR3. CDR3 protein: CASSSTEQGTGSGANVLTF. The CDR3 DNA reads TGTGCCAGCAGCTCAACTGAACAGGGTACCGGCTCTGGGGCCAACGTCCTGACTTTC. The whole variable domain, filled in from reference TRBV11-1 and TRBJ2-6, reads EAEVAQSPRYKITEKSQAVAFWCDPISGHATLYWYRQILGQGPELLVQFQDESVVDDSQLPKDRFSAERLKGVDSTLKIQPAELGDSAMYLCASSSTEQGTGSGANVLTFGAGSRLTVL.

This clonotype was counted many times. V gene TRBV5-1 combines with J gene TRBJ2-3, with TRBD2 matching over 8 bases. After removal of 4 bases from V and 1 base from J, the junction contained 8 bases not matched to a gene. Germline V gene sequence: CDR1 SGHRS, CDR2 YFSETQ. The CDR3 covers 16 residues. CDR3: CASSPRAGVGTDTQYF. In DNA form, the CDR3 reads TGCGCCAGCAGCCCCCGAGCGGGGGTTGGCACAGATACGCAGTATTTT.

A few counts support this clonotype. The chain links TRBV7-9 to TRBJ2-1; D remains ambiguous. The V end lost 6 bases, the J end lost 4 bases, and 13 bases lay between the germline ends. The CDR3 covers 14 residues. Germline V CDR1 and CDR2: SEHNR, FQNEAQ (reference sequence). This CDR3 is CASRPGSTYNEQFF. CDR3 nucleotides: TGTGCCAGCAGGCCGGGTAGCACTTACAATGAGCAGTTCTTC. The whole variable domain, remainder taken from reference TRBV7-9 and TRBJ2-1, is DTGVSQNPRHKITKRGQNVTFRCDPISEHNRLYWYRQTLGQGPEFLTYFQNEAQLEKSRLLSDRFSAERPKGSFSTLEIQRTEQGDSAMYLCASRPGSTYNEQFFGPGTRLTVL.

In this sample, this clonotype turned up many times. The chain combines TRBV3-1 with TRBJ1-1, with D perhaps TRBD1 (5 bases). CDR3 size: 14 residues. The germline V and J ends were trimmed by 4 bases and 0 bases, with 9 bases remaining between them. The germline V gene has CDR1 LGHDT and CDR2 YNNKEL (reference sequence). CDR3 region: CASSPSRVNTEAFF. CDR3 nucleotides: TGTGCCAGCAGCCCAAGCAGGGTGAACACTGAAGCTTTCTTT.

This clonotype was detected ten times or more. V usage is TRBV7-2 and J usage is TRBJ2-3, with 10 bases lining up with TRBD2. Germline trimming cut 5 bases from V and 3 bases from J; bases unmatched to any gene: 11. This CDR3 has 17 residues. CDR1 and CDR2 from the germline V gene are SGHTA and FQGNSA. The chain's CDR3 is CASSPRKLAGGTDTQYF. The CDR3 bases are TGTGCCAGCAGCCCCCGGAAGTTAGCGGGAGGTACAGATACGCAGTATTTT.

This clonotype was seen ten or more times. The chain links TRBV12-3 or TRBV12-4 to TRBJ1-4; 10 bases match TRBD1. The trim removed 6 bases at V and 9 bases at J, leaving 7 bases unmatched. The CDR3 is 14 amino acids. CDR3 in DNA: TGTGCCAGCAGACGGGACAGGGGAGCCAAAAAACTGTTTTTT. Protein product: CASRRDRGAKKLFF.

The chain employs TRBV11-2 and TRBJ2-7; unclear D gene. The CDR3 loop spans 12 amino acids. Looked up from germline, CDR1 is SGHAT and CDR2 is FQNNGV. V dropped 8 bases and J dropped 2 bases, with 10 bases sitting between them. The CDR3 region is CASCHTTYEQYF. The CDR3 bases are TGTGCCAGCTGCCACACAACCTACGAGCAGTACTTC.

The chain links TRBV6-1 to TRBJ2-1; weak D call: TRBD2 (5 bases). Trimming cost V 6 bases and J 9 bases, with 21 bases left between them. Germline CDR1 and CDR2: MNHNS and SASEGT. This CDR3 is 15 amino acids long. CDR3 nucleotides: TGTGCCAGCAGCCACGGACTGGAGCCTACAGCTGAGCAGTTCTTC. Its protein is CASSHGLEPTAEQFF.